This T cell receptor (beta chain) comes out of a study of blood T cell repertoires in COVID-19. Assay: immunoSEQ multiplex PCR; the TCRdb copy retains only in-frame clones and omits some. The table has roughly 100,000 clones, about 91% seen once. This TCR was recovered from a young man with acute or convalescent COVID-19. Sample: peripheral blood.

CDR3: CASSLDQAISYEQYF. The CDR3, as DNA: TGTGCCAGCAGCTTGGACCAGGCGATCTCCTACGAGCAGTACTTC. This chain joins TRBV5-8 and TRBJ2-7, with D unresolved. V was pared by 0 bases and J by 0 bases, with 10 bases between. Germline V gene lookup returns CDR1 SGHTS and CDR2 YDEGEE. This CDR3 spans 15 amino acids.